Detailed here is one T cell receptor (beta chain). There is no known antigen for this receptor. No quality values exist for individual bases; no much larger clone is one base distant. This sample is drawn from a study of CD8+ T cells in alopecia areata (dated by TCRdb to between 2018 and 2020). With regard to the full study: The treated patients took part in an open-label pilot trial in which moderate-to-severe alopecia areata was treated with oral tofacitinib at 5 to 10 mg twice daily. Patients stayed on tofacitinib for 6 to 18 months and then had 6 months of follow-up off drug so that delayed response and recurrence could be assessed. To study T cell clonal expansion in alopecia areata, the researchers applied high-throughput TCRbeta sequencing to both the C3H/HeJ mouse model and human patients. On the human side, TCRbeta sequencing was run on scalp tissue and on sorted CD4+ and CD8+ peripheral blood T cells from healthy controls and from alopecia areata patients with either patchy or totalis/universalis disease. Tofacitinib-treated patients had biopsies at baseline and at 4 and 24 weeks of treatment, with a later scalp biopsy in several patients. Scalp clonality was compared across normal scalp (n=4), patchy alopecia areata scalp (n=8), and alopecia totalis/universalis scalp (n=8). The RNA source kit depended on sample type: the PAXgene miRNA kit for fixed scalp, the miRNeasy kit for PBMCs, and the RNeasy kit for mouse skin. Amplification of TCRbeta CDR3 regions was done by immunoSEQ multiplex PCR using 35 Vbeta forward primers and 13 Jbeta reverse primers. Points the paper makes about the study in general: Compared with normal scalp, lesional scalp had higher clonality and more expanded CD8+ clones, particularly in alopecia totalis/universalis, a pattern that suggests antigenic drive. Shared TCR sequences between patients were less evident than in mice, which may be partly attributable to HLA diversity in the patient population. Scalp TCR repertoire analysis is complicated because resident alphabeta T cells in normal human skin are also sequenced, whereas mouse skin is dominated by gammadelta T cells.

Libraries were built with the immunoSEQ multiplex PCR assay. For TCR sequencing, RNA was extracted from every sample and reverse transcribed into cDNA to serve as template. SuperScript III was used to make first-strand cDNA, primed with a 2:1 mix of oligo-dT and random hexamers. Amplification bias was assessed with a synthetic immune receptor repertoire, and residual bias was removed computationally. The authors processed their data as follows. Raw reads were preprocessed for error removal, and CDR3 was defined according to IMGT conventions as running from the conserved cysteine to phenylalanine. Clonality was computed by normalizing Shannon entropy by log2 of the number of productive unique TCRs and subtracting the result from 1. Whether scalp clones were CD4 or CD8 was inferred by matching scalp TCRbeta sequences against CD4 and CD8 repertoires sorted from blood. TCRdb's version of the immuneACCESS table is confined to in-frame rearrangements and falls short of the full clone set. An unresolved V gene accounts for under half of the shortfall where checked; the remainder is of unknown origin. D and trimming come from the DNA, and the V and J calls and clone size come from that table. The sample has approximately 63,000 clones on record, 60% of them singletons. The ten largest make up 17% of the sample.

Ends trimmed: V by 4 bases, J by 10 bases; bases unmatched to a gene: 8. The CDR3 has 14 amino acids, counting the end cysteine and phenylalanine. Only the CDR3 DNA stays, 42 bases, in frame from base 1. CDR1 is given as SGHDT and CDR2 as YYEEEE, both from the germline V gene. This specimen's time point label, per the study, means: baseline before oral tofacitinib. Lesional scalp punch biopsies and peripheral blood were obtained from alopecia areata patients. PBMCs were isolated by density centrifugation and stained for CD3, CD4 and CD8, and CD4+ and CD8+ T cells were sorted on a FACSAria. The chain is made from TRBV5-6 and TRBJ2-1; 10 junctional bases match TRBD2. This clonotype originated in a human donor with alopecia areata. Sequencing used CD8+ T cells sorted from blood, obtained at week 0. The encoded CDR3 is CASSLGLALQEQFF. DNA sequence: TGTGCCAGCAGCCTGGGACTAGCGCTGCAGGAGCAGTTCTTC.